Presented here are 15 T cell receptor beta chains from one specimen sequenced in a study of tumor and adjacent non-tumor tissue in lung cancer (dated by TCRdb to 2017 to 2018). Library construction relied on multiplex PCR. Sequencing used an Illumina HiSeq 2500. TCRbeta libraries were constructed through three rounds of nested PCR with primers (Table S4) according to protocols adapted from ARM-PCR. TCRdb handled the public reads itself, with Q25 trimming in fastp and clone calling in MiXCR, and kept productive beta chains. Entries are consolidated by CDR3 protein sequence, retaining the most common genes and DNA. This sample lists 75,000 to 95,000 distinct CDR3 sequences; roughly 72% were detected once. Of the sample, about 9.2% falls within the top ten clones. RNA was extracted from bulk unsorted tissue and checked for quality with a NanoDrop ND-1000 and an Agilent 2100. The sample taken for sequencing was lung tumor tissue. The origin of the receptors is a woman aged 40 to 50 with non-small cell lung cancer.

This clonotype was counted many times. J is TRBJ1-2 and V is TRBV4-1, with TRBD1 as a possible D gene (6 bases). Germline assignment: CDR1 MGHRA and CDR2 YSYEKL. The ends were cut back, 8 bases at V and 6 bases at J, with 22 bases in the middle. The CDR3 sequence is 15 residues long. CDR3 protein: CASSSWQGREDGYTF. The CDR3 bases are TGCGCCAGCTCAAGCTGGCAGGGGAGGGAAGATGGCTACACCTTC.

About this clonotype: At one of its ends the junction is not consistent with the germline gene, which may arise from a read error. The CDR3 is CASSSGQGPGRDIHYF. The CDR3 nucleotides are TGCGCCAGCAGCTCGGGTCAGGGGCCGGGCCGGGACATTCACTACTTC. The rearrangement uses TRBV5-1 and TRBJ2-4; D is perhaps TRBD1 (6 bases). The CDR3 sequence is 16 residues long. Looked up from germline, CDR1 is SGHRS and CDR2 is YFSETQ.

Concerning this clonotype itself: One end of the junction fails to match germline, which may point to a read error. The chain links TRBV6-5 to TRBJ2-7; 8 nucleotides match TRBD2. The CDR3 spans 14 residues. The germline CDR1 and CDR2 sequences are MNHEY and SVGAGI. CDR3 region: CVSSPAGAPYEQYF. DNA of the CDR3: TGTGTCAGCAGTCCAGCGGGAGCCCCCTACGAGCAGTACTTC.

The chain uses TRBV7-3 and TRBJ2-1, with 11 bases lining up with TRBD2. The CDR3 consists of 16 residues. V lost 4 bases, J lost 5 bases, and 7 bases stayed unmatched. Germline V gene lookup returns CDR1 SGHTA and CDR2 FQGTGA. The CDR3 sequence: CASSSGVSGRDNEQFF. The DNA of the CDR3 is TGTGCCAGCAGCTCAGGGGTTAGCGGGAGGGACAATGAGCAGTTCTTC.

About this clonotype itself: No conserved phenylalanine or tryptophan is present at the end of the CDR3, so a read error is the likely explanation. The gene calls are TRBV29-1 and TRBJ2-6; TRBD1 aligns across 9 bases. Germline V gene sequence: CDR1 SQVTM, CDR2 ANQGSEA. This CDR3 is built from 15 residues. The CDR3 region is CSVSTGGSGANVLTL. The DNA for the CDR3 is TGCAGCGTTTCGACAGGGGGGTCTGGGGCCAATGTCCTGACTTTG.

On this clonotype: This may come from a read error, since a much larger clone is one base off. The CDR3 region has the DNA TGTGCCAGCAGTGAGGGCCTGAATGAAAAACTGTTTTTT. Amino acids: CASSEGLNEKLFF. This chain joins TRBV5-8 and TRBJ1-4, with no clear D. Germline CDR1 and CDR2: SGHTS and YDEGEE. This CDR3 has 13 residues. Trimming left V 5 bases short and J 5 bases short, with 10 bases between.

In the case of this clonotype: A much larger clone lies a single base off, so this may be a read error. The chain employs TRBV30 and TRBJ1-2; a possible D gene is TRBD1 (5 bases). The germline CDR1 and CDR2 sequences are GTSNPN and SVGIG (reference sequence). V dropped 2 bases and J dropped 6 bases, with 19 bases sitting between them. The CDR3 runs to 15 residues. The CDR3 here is CAWSRGEQWVDGYTF. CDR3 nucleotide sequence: TGTGCCTGGAGTAGAGGGGAACAGTGGGTGGATGGCTACACCTTC.

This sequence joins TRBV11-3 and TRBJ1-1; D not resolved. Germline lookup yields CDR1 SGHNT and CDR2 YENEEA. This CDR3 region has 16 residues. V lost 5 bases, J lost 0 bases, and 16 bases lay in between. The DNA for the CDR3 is TGTGCCAGCAGCGCATGGACTCAGTCCATGAACACTGAAGCTTTCTTT. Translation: CASSAWTQSMNTEAFF.

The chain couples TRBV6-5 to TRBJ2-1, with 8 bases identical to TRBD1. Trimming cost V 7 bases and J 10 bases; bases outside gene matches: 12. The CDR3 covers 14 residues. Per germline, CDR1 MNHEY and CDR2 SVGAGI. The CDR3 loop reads CASTRQGFRKEQFF. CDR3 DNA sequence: TGTGCCAGCACAAGACAGGGGTTTAGAAAAGAGCAGTTCTTC.

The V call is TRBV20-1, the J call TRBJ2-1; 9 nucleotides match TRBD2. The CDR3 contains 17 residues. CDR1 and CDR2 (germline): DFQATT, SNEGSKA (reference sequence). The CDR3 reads CSVILPLAGESYNEQFF. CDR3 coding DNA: TGCAGCGTTATTTTACCATTAGCGGGGGAGTCCTACAATGAGCAGTTCTTC.

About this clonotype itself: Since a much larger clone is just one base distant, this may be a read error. The CDR3 loop reads CVSSRAGNEQFF. In DNA form, the CDR3 reads TGTGTCAGCAGCCGCGCTGGCAATGAGCAGTTCTTC. V and J are TRBV12-3 or TRBV12-4 and TRBJ2-1; no firm D call. The CDR3 spans 12 residues.

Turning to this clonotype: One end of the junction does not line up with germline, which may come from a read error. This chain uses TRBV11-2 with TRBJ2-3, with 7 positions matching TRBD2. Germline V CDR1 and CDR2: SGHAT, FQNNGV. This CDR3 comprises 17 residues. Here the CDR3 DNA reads TGTGCCAGCCGCTTAGTTAGTGGGGGGGAAAGCACAGATACGCAGTATTTT. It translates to CASRLVSGGESTDTQYF.

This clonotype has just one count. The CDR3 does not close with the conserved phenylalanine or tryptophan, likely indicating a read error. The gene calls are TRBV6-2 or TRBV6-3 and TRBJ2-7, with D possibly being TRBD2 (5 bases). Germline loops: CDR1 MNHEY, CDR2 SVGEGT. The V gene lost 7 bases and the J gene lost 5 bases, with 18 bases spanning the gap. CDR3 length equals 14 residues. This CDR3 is CASTTPGSQDEQYC. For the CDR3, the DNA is TGTGCCAGCACCACGCCGGGGAGTCAGGACGAGCAGTACTGC.

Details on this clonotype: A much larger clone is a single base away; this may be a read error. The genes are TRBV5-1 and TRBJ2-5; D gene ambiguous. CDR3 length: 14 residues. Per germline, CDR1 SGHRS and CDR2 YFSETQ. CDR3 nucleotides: TGCGTCAGCAGCTTTAACGCTGACCAAGAGACCCAGTACTTC. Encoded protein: CVSSFNADQETQYF.

CDR3 amino acids: CSVGLTGTDKQYF. DNA of the CDR3: TGCAGCGTGGGACTCACCGGTACGGATAAGCAATATTTT. V usage is TRBV29-1 and J usage is TRBJ2-3; tentative D call: TRBD2 (6 bases). This CDR3 has 13 residues. The germline V gene encodes CDR1 SQVTM and CDR2 ANQGSEA. Deletions cut 6 bases from V and 15 bases from J, with 25 bases between.